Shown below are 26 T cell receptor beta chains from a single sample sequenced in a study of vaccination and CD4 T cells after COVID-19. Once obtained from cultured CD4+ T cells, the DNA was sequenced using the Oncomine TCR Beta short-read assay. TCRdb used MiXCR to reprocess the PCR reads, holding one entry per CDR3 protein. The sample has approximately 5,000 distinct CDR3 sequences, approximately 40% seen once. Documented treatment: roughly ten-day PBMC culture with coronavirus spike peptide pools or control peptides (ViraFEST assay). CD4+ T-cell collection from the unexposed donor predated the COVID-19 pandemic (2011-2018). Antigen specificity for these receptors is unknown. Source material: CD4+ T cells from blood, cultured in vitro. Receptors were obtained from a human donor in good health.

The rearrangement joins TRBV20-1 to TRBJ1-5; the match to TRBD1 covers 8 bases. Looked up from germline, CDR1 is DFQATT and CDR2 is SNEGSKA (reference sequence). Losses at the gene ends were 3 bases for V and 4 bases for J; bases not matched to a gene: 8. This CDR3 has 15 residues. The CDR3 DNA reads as TGCAGTGCTAGGGTACAGGGGGTATGGAATCAGCCCCAGCATTTT. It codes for CSARVQGVWNQPQHF.

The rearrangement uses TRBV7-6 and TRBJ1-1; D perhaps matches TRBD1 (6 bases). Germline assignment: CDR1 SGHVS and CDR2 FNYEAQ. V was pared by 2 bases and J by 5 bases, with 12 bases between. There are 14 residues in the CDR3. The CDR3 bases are TGTGCCAGCAGCTTATCAGGGGAGGGGACTGAAGCTTTCTTT. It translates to CASSLSGEGTEAFF.

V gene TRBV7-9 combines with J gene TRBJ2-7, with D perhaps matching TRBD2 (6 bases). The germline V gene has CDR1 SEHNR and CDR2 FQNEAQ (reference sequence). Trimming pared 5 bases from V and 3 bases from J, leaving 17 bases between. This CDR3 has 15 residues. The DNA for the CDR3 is TGTGCCAGCAGCAGCGCGGGGACGGGTAACTACGAGCAGTACTTC. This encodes CASSSAGTGNYEQYF. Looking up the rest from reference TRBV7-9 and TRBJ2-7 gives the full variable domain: DTGVSQNPRHKITKRGQNVTFRCDPISEHNRLYWYRQTLGQGPEFLTYFQNEAQLEKSRLLSDRFSAERPKGSFSTLEIQRTEQGDSAMYLCASSSAGTGNYEQYFGPGTRLTVT.

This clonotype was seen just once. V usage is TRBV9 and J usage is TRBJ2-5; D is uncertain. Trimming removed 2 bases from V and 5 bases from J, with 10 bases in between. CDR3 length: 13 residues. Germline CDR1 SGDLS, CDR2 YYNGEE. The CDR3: CASSVNLAETQYF. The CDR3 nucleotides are TGTGCCAGCAGCGTCAATCTTGCGGAGACCCAGTACTTC.

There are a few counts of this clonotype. The CDR3 is CATSRAVSQGNQPQHF. The CDR3 nucleotides are TGTGCCACCAGCAGAGCGGTTTCTCAGGGGAATCAGCCCCAGCATTTT. The chain uses TRBV15 and TRBJ1-5; perhaps TRBD1 as D (6 bases). Germline V gives CDR1 LNHNV, CDR2 YYDKDF (reference sequence). V was pared by 1 base and J by 4 bases, with 14 bases between. This CDR3 has 16 residues.

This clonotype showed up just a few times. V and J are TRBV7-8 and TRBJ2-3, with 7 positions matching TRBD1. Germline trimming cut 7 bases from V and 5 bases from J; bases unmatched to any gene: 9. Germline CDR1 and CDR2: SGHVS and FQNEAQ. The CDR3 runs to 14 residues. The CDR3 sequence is CASTRGGFQDTQYF. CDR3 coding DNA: TGTGCCAGCACCCGAGGGGGCTTTCAAGATACGCAGTATTTT.

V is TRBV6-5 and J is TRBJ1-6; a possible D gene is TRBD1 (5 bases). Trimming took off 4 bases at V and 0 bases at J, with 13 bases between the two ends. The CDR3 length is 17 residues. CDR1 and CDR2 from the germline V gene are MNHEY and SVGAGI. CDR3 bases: TGTGCCAGCAGTTTCGCTGGGGCAAGCTCCTATAATTCACCCCTCCACTTT. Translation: CASSFAGASSYNSPLHF.

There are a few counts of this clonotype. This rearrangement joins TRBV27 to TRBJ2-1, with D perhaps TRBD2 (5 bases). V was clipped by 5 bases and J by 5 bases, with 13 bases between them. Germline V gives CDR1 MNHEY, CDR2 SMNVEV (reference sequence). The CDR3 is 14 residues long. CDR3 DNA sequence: TGTGCCAGCAGTCCACTAGTTATGAACAATGAGCAGTTCTTC. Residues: CASSPLVMNNEQFF.

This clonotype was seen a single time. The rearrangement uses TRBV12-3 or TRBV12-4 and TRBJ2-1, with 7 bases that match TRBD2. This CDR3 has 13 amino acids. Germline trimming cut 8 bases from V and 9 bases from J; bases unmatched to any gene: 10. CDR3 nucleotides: TGTGCCAGCGGAGGATGGGGGGGGAGTGAGCAGTTCTTC. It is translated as CASGGWGGSEQFF.

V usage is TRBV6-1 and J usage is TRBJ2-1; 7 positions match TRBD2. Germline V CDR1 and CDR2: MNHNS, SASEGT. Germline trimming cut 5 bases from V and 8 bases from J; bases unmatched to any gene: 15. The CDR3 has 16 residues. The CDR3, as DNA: TGTGCCAGCAGTCCTCCCCAGGATCAGCGGGGTTATGAGCAGTTCTTC. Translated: CASSPPQDQRGYEQFF.

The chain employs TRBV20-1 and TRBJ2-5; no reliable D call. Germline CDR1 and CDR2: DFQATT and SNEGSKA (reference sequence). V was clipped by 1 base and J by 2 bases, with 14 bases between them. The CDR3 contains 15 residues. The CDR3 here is CSARALMGLQETQYF. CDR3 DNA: TGCAGTGCTAGAGCCCTAATGGGGTTACAAGAGACCCAGTACTTC.

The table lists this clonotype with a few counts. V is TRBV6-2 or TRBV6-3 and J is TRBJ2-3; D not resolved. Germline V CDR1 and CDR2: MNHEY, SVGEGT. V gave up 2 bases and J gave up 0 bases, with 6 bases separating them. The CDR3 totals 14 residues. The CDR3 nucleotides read TGTGCCAGCAGTTACGCCCTTAGCACAGATACGCAGTATTTT. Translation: CASSYALSTDTQYF.

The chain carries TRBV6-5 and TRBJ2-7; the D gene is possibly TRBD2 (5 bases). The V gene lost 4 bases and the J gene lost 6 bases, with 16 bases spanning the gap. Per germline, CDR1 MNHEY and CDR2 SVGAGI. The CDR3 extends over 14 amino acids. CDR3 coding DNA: TGTGCCAGCAGTTTCGCCGGACTTGATACCGAGCAGTACTTC. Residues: CASSFAGLDTEQYF.

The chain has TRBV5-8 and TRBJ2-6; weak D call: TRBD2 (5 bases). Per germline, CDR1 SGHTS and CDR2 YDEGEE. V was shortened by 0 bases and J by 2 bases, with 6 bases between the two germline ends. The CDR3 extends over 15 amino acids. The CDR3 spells CASSLERAGANVLTF. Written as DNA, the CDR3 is TGTGCCAGCAGCTTGGAGAGGGCTGGGGCCAACGTCCTGACTTTC. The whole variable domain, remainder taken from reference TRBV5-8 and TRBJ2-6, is EAGVTQSPTHLIKTRGQQATLRCSPISGHTSVYWYQQALGLGLQFLLWYDEGEERNRGNFPPRFSGRQFPNYSSELNVNALELEDSALYLCASSLERAGANVLTFGAGSRLTVL.

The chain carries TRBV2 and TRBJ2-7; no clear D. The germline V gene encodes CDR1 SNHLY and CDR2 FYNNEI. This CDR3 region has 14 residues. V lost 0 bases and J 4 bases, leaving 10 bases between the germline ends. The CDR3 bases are TGTGCCAGCAGTGAAGCGCTGCACGGGTACGAGCAGTACTTC. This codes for CASSEALHGYEQYF.

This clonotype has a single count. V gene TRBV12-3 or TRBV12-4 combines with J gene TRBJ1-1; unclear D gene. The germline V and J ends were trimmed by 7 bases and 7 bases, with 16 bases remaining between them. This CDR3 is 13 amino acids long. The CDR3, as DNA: TGTGCCAGCACCCAGGAGGGAGCAGGTGAAGCTTTCTTT. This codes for CASTQEGAGEAFF.

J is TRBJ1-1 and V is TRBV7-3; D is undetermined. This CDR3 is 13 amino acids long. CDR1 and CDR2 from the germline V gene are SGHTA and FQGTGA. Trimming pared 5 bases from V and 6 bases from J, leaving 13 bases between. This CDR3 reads CASSANAGAEAFF. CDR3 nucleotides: TGTGCCAGCAGCGCGAACGCCGGCGCTGAAGCTTTCTTT.

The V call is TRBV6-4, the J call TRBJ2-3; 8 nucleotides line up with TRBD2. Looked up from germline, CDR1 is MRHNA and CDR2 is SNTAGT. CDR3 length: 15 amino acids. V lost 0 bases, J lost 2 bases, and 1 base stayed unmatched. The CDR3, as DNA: TGTGCCAGCAGTGACTCCGGGGGGGCCACAGATACGCAGTATTTT. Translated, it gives CASSDSGGATDTQYF.

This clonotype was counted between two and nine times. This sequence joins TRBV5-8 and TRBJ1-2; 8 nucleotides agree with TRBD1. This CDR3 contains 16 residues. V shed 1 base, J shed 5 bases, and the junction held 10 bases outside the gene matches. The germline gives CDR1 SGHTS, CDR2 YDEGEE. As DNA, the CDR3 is TGTGCCAGCAGCTTGCAAGACAGGGGCATCACATATGGCTACACCTTC. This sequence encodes CASSLQDRGITYGYTF.

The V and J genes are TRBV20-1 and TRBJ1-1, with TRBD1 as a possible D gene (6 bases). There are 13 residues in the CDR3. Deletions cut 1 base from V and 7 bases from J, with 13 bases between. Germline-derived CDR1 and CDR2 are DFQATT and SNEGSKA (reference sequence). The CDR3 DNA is TGCAGTGCTAGAGCACCGGACAGCCTTGAAGCTTTCTTT. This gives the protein CSARAPDSLEAFF.

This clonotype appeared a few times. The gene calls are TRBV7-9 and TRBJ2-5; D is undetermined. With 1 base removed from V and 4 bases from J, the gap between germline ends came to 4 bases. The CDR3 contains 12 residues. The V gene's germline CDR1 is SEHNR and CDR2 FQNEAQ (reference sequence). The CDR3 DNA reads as TGTGCCAGCAGCTTAGTAGTAGAGACCCAGTACTTC. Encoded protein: CASSLVVETQYF.

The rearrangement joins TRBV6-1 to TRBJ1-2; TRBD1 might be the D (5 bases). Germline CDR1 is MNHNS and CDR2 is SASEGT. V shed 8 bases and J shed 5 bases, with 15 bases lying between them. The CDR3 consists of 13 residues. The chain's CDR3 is CASEARGLYGYTF. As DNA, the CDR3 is TGTGCCAGCGAGGCTCGGGGACTGTATGGCTACACCTTC.

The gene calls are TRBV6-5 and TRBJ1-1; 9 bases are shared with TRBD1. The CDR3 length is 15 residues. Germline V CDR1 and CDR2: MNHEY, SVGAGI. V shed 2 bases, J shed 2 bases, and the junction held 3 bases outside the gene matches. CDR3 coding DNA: TGTGCCAGCAGTTACGGGACAGGGATTAACACTGAAGCTTTCTTT. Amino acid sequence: CASSYGTGINTEAFF.

Written as DNA, the CDR3 is TGTGCCAGCAATGAGGGACTAGTTAGGTACCAAGAGACCCAGTACTTC. It specifies CASNEGLVRYQETQYF. The V call is TRBV6-1, the J call TRBJ2-5; 8 bases fit TRBD2. Per germline, CDR1 MNHNS and CDR2 SASEGT. This CDR3 comprises 16 residues. V lost 7 bases to trimming and J lost 0 bases; unmatched junction nucleotides: 10.

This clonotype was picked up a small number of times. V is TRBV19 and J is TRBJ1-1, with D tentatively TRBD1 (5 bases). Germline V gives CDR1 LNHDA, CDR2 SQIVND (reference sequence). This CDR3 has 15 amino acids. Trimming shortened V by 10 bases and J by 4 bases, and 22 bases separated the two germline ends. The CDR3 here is CATGPQGDYGTEAFF. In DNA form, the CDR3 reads TGTGCCACCGGCCCCCAAGGGGACTATGGCACTGAAGCTTTCTTT. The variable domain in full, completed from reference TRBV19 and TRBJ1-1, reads DGGITQSPKYLFRKEGQNVTLSCEQNLNHDAMYWYRQDPGQGLRLIYYSQIVNDFQKGDIAEGYSVSREKKESFPLTVTSAQKNPTAFYLCATGPQGDYGTEAFFGQGTRLTVV.

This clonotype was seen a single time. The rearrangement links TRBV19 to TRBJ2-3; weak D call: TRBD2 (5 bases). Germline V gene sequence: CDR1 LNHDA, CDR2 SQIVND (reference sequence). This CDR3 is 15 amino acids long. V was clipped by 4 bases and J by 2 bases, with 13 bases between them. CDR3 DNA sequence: TGTGCCAGTAGTAGTAGCGTTTCTTTCACAGATACGCAGTATTTT. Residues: CASSSSVSFTDTQYF.